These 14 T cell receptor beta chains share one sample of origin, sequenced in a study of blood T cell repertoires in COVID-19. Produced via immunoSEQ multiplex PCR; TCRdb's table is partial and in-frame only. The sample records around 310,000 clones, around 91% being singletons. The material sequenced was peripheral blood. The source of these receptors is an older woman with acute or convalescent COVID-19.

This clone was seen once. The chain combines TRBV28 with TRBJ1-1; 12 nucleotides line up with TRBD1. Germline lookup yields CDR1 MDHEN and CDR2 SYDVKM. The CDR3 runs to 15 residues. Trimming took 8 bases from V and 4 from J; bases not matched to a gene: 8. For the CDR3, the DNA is TGTGCCAGCCCGGGACAGGGGGCGAGTCGCACTGAAGCTTTCTTT. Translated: CASPGQGASRTEAFF.

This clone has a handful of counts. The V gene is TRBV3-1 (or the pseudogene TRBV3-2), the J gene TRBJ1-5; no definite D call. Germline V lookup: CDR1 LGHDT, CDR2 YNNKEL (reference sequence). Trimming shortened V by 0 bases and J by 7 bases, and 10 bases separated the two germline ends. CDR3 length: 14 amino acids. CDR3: CASSQEGGLQPQHF. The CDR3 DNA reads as TGTGCCAGCAGCCAAGAAGGAGGACTCCAGCCCCAGCATTTT.

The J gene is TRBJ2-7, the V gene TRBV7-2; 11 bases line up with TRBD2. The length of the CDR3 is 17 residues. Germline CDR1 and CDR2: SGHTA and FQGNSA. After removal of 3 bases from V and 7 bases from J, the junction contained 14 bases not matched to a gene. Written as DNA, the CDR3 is TGTGCCAGCAGCTTTGGACCTCGACTAGCGGGGATCGGAGAGCAGTACTTC. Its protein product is CASSFGPRLAGIGEQYF.

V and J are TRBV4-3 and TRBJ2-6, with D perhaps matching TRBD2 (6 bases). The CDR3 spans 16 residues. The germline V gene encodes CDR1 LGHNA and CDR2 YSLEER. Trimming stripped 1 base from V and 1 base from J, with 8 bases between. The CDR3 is CASSQVRESGANVLTF. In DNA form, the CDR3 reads TGCGCCAGCAGCCAAGTACGGGAGTCTGGGGCCAACGTCCTGACTTTC.

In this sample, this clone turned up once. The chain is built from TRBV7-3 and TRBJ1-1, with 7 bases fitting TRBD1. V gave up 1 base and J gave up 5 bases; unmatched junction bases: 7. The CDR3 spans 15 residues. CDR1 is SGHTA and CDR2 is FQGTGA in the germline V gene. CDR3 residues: CASSLKGTEGTEAFF. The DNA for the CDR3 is TGTGCCAGCAGCTTAAAAGGGACAGAGGGAACTGAAGCTTTCTTT.

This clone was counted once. The CDR3 loop is CASSFLGASYGYTF. As DNA, the CDR3 is TGTGCCAGCAGTTTTCTGGGGGCAAGCTATGGCTACACCTTC. The chain employs TRBV28 and TRBJ1-2, with D possibly being TRBD1 (6 bases). The V end lost 3 bases, the J end lost 4 bases, and 12 bases lay between the germline ends. This CDR3 contains 14 residues. Germline V gene data show CDR1 as MDHEN and CDR2 as SYDVKM.

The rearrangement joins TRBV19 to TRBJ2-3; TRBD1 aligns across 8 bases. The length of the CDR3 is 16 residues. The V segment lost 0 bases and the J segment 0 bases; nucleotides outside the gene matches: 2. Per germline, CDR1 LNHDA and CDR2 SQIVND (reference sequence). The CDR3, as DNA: TGTGCCAGTAGTATAGACGACAGGGGTAGCACAGATACGCAGTATTTT. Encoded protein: CASSIDDRGSTDTQYF.

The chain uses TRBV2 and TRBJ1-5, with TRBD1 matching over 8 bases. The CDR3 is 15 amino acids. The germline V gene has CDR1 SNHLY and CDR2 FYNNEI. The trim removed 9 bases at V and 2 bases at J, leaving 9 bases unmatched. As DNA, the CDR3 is TGTGCCAGTCTTTTCGGACAGGGACGCAATCAGCCCCAGCATTTT. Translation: CASLFGQGRNQPQHF.

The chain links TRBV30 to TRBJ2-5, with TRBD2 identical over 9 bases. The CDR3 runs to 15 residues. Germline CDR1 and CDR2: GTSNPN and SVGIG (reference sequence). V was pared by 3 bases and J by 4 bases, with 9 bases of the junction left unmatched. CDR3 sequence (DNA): TGTGCCTGGAGCGACTTACATAGCGGGAGAGAGACCCAGTACTTC. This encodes CAWSDLHSGRETQYF.

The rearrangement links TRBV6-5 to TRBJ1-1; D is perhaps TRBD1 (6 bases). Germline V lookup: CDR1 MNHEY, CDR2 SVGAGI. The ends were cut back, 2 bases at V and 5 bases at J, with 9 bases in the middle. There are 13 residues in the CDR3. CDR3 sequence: CASSYGTGTEAFF. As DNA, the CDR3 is TGTGCCAGCAGTTACGGTACAGGGACTGAAGCTTTCTTT.

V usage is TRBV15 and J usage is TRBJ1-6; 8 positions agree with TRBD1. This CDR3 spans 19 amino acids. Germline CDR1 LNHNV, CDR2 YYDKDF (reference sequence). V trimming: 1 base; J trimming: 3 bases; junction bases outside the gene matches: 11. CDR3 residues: CATSRGHGQGAYYNSPLHF. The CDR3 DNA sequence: TGTGCCACCAGCAGAGGTCACGGACAGGGCGCCTACTATAATTCACCCCTCCACTTT.

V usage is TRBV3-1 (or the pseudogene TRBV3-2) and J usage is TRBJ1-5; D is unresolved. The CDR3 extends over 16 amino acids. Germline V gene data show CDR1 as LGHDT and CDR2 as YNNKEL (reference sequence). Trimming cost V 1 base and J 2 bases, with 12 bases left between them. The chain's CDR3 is CASSQGAGRRNQPQHF. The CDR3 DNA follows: TGTGCCAGCAGCCAAGGGGCAGGTAGGCGCAATCAGCCCCAGCATTTT.

The CDR3 DNA sequence: TGTGCCACCCAGGGTATCAGTGAAAAACTGTTTTTT. As protein: CATQGISEKLFF. The V and J genes are TRBV19 and TRBJ1-4; TRBD1 might be the D (5 bases). The CDR3 contains 12 residues. Trimming took 10 bases from V and 7 from J, leaving 13 bases between them. Germline loops: CDR1 LNHDA, CDR2 SQIVND (reference sequence). Variable domain in full (rest from reference TRBV19 and TRBJ1-4): DGGITQSPKYLFRKEGQNVTLSCEQNLNHDAMYWYRQDPGQGLRLIYYSQIVNDFQKGDIAEGYSVSREKKESFPLTVTSAQKNPTAFYLCATQGISEKLFFGSGTQLSVL.

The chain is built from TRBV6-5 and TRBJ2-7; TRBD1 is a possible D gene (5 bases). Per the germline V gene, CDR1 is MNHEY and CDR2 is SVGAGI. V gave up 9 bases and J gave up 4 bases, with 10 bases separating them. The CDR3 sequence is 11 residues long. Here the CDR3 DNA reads TGTGCCAGTCGGACAACATACGAGCAGTACTTC. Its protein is CASRTTYEQYF.